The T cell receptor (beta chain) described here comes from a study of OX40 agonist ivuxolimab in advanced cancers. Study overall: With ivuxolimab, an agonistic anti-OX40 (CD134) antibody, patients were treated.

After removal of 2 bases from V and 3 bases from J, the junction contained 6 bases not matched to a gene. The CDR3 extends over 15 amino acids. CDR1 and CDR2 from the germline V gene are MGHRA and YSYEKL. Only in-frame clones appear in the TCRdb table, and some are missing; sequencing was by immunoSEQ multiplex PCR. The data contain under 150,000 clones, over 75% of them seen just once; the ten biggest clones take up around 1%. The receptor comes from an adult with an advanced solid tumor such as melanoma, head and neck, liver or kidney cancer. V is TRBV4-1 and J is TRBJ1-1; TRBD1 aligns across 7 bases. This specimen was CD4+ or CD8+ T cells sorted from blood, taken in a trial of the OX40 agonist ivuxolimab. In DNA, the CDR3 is TGCGCCAGCAGCCAAAGGGACAGAGGTCACACTGAAGCTTTCTTT. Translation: CASSQRDRGHTEAFF.